This TCR beta chain comes out of a study of CD8+CD57+ T cells in acquired aplastic anemia. Study outcomes and limitations: Comparison of patients with controls identified approximately 28 shared CD8+ CDR3 sequences.

Patients sequenced had flow cytometry evidence of CD8+CD57+ cell expansion. Each patient had severe acquired aplastic anemia. A note on this clonotype: Its antigen is still unknown.

Genomic DNA served as template for TCR beta VDJ and CDR3 profiling. TCRdb fed the reads into MiXCR, producing one record per CDR3 protein. Among about 160,000 distinct CDR3 sequences listed, over 70% were seen once. Germline V lookup: CDR1 SQVTM, CDR2 ANQGSEA. The V gene lost 3 bases and the J gene lost 4 bases, with 12 bases spanning the gap. This CDR3 has 13 residues. Sequenced: sorted CD4+, CD8+, or CD8+CD57+ T cells (not recorded which) from PBMCs. This chain joins TRBV29-1 and TRBJ1-1, with D perhaps TRBD1 (5 bases). This sequence originates from a human donor with aplastic anemia. The CDR3 reads CSVEGQMGTEAFF. CDR3 in DNA: TGCAGCGTTGAGGGGCAAATGGGCACTGAAGCTTTCTTT.